The subject of this entry is one T cell receptor (beta chain). What it binds is not known. Prepared libraries of TCR beta cDNA carried unique molecular identifiers. Out of roughly 1 to 10 million T cells, 450,000 to 600,000 cDNA molecules were generated. TCRdb passed the PCR reads through MiXCR, listing each CDR3 protein once. Of hundreds of thousands of distinct CDR3 sequences listed, roughly 27% are singletons. The record originates from a study of post-analysis software for immune sequencing data. Study-wide points: Five or six TRBV segments, TRBV5-6, TRBV5-1 and TRBV20-1 among them, were found more frequent in patients than controls.

Germline trimming cut 6 bases from V and 2 bases from J; bases unmatched to any gene: 10. Germline lookup yields CDR1 MNHEY and CDR2 SMNVEV (reference sequence). The CDR3 extends over 15 amino acids. The sequencing sample was made of blood. The chain is built from TRBV27 and TRBJ2-7; 7 positions agree with TRBD1. This TCR derives from a girl aged 5-17 years with multiple sclerosis. In DNA, the CDR3 is TGTGCCAGCAGAATAACCTTAGGGGGCACCTACGAGCAGTACTTC. Its translation is CASRITLGGTYEQYF.